The rows below give T cell receptor beta chains drawn from one sample of a study of T-cell reconstitution after alpha-beta-depleted transplantation in children. TCRdb re-analysed the PCR reads in MiXCR, keeping a single row per CDR3 protein. Of over 200,000 distinct CDR3 sequences listed, approximately 9% are singletons. The sequences come from PBMCs from the stem cell graft donor, collected from the stem cell graft. Receptor source: a human donor who donated a stem cell graft to a child with acute lymphoblastic leukemia. CDR3s include the opening cysteine and the closing phenylalanine or tryptophan. A D gene is named only where the DNA matches it firmly. Expanded clones get a size class; other rows say once, few or many, or leave the size out.

V gene	D gene	J gene	clone size	CDR3 DNA	CDR3 protein
TRBV4-2	NA	TRBJ1-5	NA	TGTGCCAGCAGCCAAGATAAGGGGAATGGCAATCAGCCCCAGCATTTT	CASSQDKGNGNQPQHF
TRBV7-2	NA	TRBJ1-2	NA	TGTGCCAGCACCATTTACCCCGATGTGGTCTATGGCTACACCTTC	CASTIYPDVVYGYTF
TRBV20-1	NA	TRBJ1-1	few	TGCAGTGCTAGATATGACGATAGGATGAGACAGGACTACACTGAAGCTTTCTTT	CSARYDDRMRQDYTEAFF
TRBV7-2	NA	TRBJ2-7	many	TGTGCCAGCAGCCTGGAGGCAGGGTCTTCCTACGAGCAGTACTTC	CASSLEAGSSYEQYF
TRBV12-3/TRBV12-4	TRBD2	TRBJ2-7	many	TGTGCCAGCAGTGCCGGGACTAGCGGGGGGCACTACGAGCAGTACTTC	CASSAGTSGGHYEQYF
TRBV5-1	NA	TRBJ1-1	NA	TGCGCCAGCAGTGACCAGCCGGGGACTGAAGCTTTCTTT	CASSDQPGTEAFF
TRBV10-3	TRBD2	TRBJ2-1	few	TGTGCCATCAGTGAGTCGGGCGGGGGCTCCTACAATGAGCAGTTCTTC	CAISESGGGSYNEQFF
TRBV27	NA	TRBJ2-2	few	TGTGCCAGCACCAACACCGGGGAGCTGTTTTTT	CASTNTGELFF
TRBV5-1	NA	TRBJ2-2	few	TGCGCCAGCAGCTTGGCAATTTCTAACCCGAACACCGGGGAGCTGTTTTTT	CASSLAISNPNTGELFF
TRBV6-6	NA	TRBJ2-1	NA	TGTGCCAGCACAGAATACAATGAGCAGTTCTTC	CASTEYNEQFF
TRBV7-2	NA	TRBJ2-3	few	TGTGCCAGCAGCGTAACGGTTTATACGCAGTATTTT	CASSVTVYTQYF
TRBV30	TRBD2	TRBJ2-3	NA	TGTGCCTGGTCGGGAGGACTAGCGGGGGCCGGAGATACGCAGTATTTT	CAWSGGLAGAGDTQYF
TRBV5-1	TRBD2	TRBJ2-3	many	TGCGCCAGCAGCTTGGGGGGGGGTATCACAGATACGCAGTATTTT	CASSLGGGITDTQYF
TRBV5-1	NA	TRBJ2-2	NA	TGCGCCAGCAGCGTGGGGACAGAAATTGGAGGGACCGGGGAGCTGTTTTTT	CASSVGTEIGGTGELFF
TRBV29-1	NA	TRBJ1-2	many	TGCAGCGTCGGACTAGGTCAGGGCCTCGGCTACACCTTC	CSVGLGQGLGYTF
TRBV12-3/TRBV12-4	TRBD1	TRBJ2-7	many	TGTGCCAGCAGTTTAGGGACAGGGCGCGAGCAGTACTTC	CASSLGTGREQYF
TRBV12-3/TRBV12-4	NA	TRBJ1-5	many	TGTGCCAGCAACGCGGGGGGGAGCAATCAGCCCCAGCATTTT	CASNAGGSNQPQHF
TRBV7-2	NA	TRBJ2-1	few	TGTGCCAGCAGCTTCTTGGTGGCAGGGAAGAATGAGCAGTTCTTC	CASSFLVAGKNEQFF
TRBV19	NA	TRBJ2-4	NA	TGTGCCAGTAGTCTACAGGGCCCGCTCGCCATTCAGTACTTC	CASSLQGPLAIQYF
TRBV24-1	TRBD1	TRBJ2-3	NA	TGTGCCACCAGTGATGCTCAGGGGGCAGATACGCAGTATTTT	CATSDAQGADTQYF
TRBV19	NA	TRBJ1-2	many	TGTGCCAGTAGTAGAGAGTACTATGGCTACACCTTC	CASSREYYGYTF
TRBV12-3/TRBV12-4	NA	TRBJ1-3	NA	TGTGCCAGCAGCCGCGGGGGAAGCTCTGGAAACACCATATATTTT	CASSRGGSSGNTIYF
TRBV5-1	NA	TRBJ2-1	many	TGCGCCAGCAGCGCTGACCGGGACTCCACCTACAATGAGCAGTTCTTC	CASSADRDSTYNEQFF
TRBV12-3/TRBV12-4	TRBD1	TRBJ2-7	few	TGTGCCAGCAGCGAAAGGGACAGGGGGCTTCGCGAGCAGTACTTC	CASSERDRGLREQYF
TRBV7-2	TRBD2	TRBJ2-3	NA	TGTGCCAGCAGCACAACCGGGACTAGCGGTTCAGATACGCAGTATTTT	CASSTTGTSGSDTQYF